Each of the 8 T cell receptor beta chains below was sequenced from the same sample in a study of T cells in localized non-small cell lung cancer. Repertoires were generated with immunoSEQ multiplex PCR, while TCRdb's copy carries only in-frame clones and drops some. The sample contains some 50,000 clones, around 80% of which appear only once. The sample in question was peripheral blood mononuclear cells, obtained before any cancer treatment. These receptors all stem from a man between 40 and 70 years old with stage III lung adenocarcinoma.

The chain is built from TRBV9 and TRBJ1-2; D gene unclear. Germline V gives CDR1 SGDLS, CDR2 YYNGEE. The CDR3 spans 14 residues. Trimming pared 0 bases from V and 4 bases from J, leaving 10 bases between. In nucleotides, the CDR3 is TGTGCCAGCAGCGTAGGCGTGGGGTTCTATGGCTACACCTTC. Translated: CASSVGVGFYGYTF.

Only one count was recorded for this clone. The CDR3 DNA reads as TGCGCCAGCAGCTTGGTCCCCACTAATGAGCAGTTCTTC. Residues: CASSLVPTNEQFF. This rearrangement joins TRBV5-1 to TRBJ2-1; D unclear. Trimming removed 0 bases at V and 7 bases at J, with 8 bases between. Germline V gene data show CDR1 as SGHRS and CDR2 as YFSETQ. The CDR3 runs to 13 residues.

The chain combines TRBV7-2 with TRBJ2-1; a possible D gene is TRBD2 (6 bases). There are 14 residues in the CDR3. Trimming shortened V by 3 bases and J by 6 bases, and 12 bases separated the two germline ends. CDR1 is SGHTA and CDR2 is FQGNSA in the germline V gene. DNA for the CDR3: TGTGCCAGCAGCTTGGCGGGACGGTTCAATGAGCAGTTCTTC. It encodes CASSLAGRFNEQFF. Together with reference TRBV7-2 and TRBJ2-1, the CDR3 gives the full variable domain: GAGVSQSPSNKVTEKGKDVELRCDPISGHTALYWYRQSLGQGLEFLIYFQGNSAPDKSGLPSDRFSAERTGGSVSTLTIQRTQQEDSAVYLCASSLAGRFNEQFFGPGTRLTVL.

The chain employs TRBV19 and TRBJ2-7; D is perhaps TRBD1 or TRBD2 (5 bases each). Between the trimmed V and J ends, which lost 2 bases and 3 bases, there was a span of 14 bases. Germline V gene lookup returns CDR1 LNHDA and CDR2 SQIVND (reference sequence). The CDR3 has 15 amino acids. The CDR3 protein is CASSISGDGIYEQYF. The CDR3 bases are TGTGCCAGTAGTATAAGTGGGGACGGGATCTACGAGCAGTACTTC.

The V gene is TRBV6-1, the J gene TRBJ1-1; TRBD1 might be the D (6 bases). Trimming cost V 7 bases and J 4 bases, with 16 bases left between them. Germline CDR1 is MNHNS and CDR2 is SASEGT. The length of the CDR3 is 14 residues. The DNA of the CDR3 is TGTGCCAGCATAGAGGGGGGGGTAGTCACTGAAGCTTTCTTT. As protein: CASIEGGVVTEAFF.

In its sample, this clone was seen once. The chain links TRBV10-3 to TRBJ2-7; 12 bases are a match to TRBD1. Trimming removed 3 bases from V and 2 bases from J; junction bases left unmatched: 5. The CDR3 has 16 amino acids. Germline lookup yields CDR1 ENHRY and CDR2 SYGVKD. The CDR3 loop is CAISDPRDRGPYEQYF. The CDR3 nucleotides read TGTGCCATCAGTGACCCCCGGGACAGGGGGCCCTACGAGCAGTACTTC.

This clone was counted a few times. V usage is TRBV5-1 and J usage is TRBJ2-7; no definite D call. The V gene lost 4 bases and the J gene lost 2 bases, with 4 bases spanning the gap. Germline V gives CDR1 SGHRS, CDR2 YFSETQ. The CDR3 has 11 amino acids. CDR3 nucleotides: TGCGCCAGCAGCAGTGCCTACGAGCAGTACTTC. Translation gives CASSSAYEQYF.

In its sample, this clone was seen once. The gene calls are TRBV6-5 and TRBJ1-5; TRBD1 is a possible D gene (6 bases). The V gene's germline CDR1 is MNHEY and CDR2 SVGAGI. V was shortened by 5 bases and J by 3 bases, with 11 bases between the two germline ends. The CDR3 contains 14 residues. The CDR3 region has the DNA TGTGCCAGCAGTCTACAGGGCCCCAATCAGCCCCAGCATTTT. Amino acid sequence: CASSLQGPNQPQHF.